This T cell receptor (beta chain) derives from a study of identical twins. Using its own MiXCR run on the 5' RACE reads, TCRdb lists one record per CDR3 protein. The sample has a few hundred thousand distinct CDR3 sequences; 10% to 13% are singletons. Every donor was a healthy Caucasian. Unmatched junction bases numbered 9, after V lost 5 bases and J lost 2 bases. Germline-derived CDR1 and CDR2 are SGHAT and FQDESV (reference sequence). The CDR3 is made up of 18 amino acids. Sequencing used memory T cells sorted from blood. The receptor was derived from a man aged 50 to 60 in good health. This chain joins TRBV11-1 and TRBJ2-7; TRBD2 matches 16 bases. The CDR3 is CASSPMVGTSGRAYEQYF. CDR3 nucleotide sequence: TGTGCCAGCAGCCCCATGGTAGGGACTAGCGGGAGGGCCTACGAGCAGTACTTC.